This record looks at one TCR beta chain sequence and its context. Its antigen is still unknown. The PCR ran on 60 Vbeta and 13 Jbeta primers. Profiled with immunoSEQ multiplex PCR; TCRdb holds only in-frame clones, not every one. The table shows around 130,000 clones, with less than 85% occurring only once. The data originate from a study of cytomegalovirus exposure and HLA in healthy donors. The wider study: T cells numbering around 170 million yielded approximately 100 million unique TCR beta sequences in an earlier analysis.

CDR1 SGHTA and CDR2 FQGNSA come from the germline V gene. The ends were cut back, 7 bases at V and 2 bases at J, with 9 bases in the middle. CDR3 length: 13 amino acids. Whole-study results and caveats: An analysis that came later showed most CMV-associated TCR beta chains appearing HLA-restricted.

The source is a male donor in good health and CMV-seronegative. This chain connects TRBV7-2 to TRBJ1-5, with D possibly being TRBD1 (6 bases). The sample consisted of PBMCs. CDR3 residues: CASNRARNQPQHF. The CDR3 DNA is TGTGCCAGCAACAGGGCTCGCAATCAGCCCCAGCATTTT.